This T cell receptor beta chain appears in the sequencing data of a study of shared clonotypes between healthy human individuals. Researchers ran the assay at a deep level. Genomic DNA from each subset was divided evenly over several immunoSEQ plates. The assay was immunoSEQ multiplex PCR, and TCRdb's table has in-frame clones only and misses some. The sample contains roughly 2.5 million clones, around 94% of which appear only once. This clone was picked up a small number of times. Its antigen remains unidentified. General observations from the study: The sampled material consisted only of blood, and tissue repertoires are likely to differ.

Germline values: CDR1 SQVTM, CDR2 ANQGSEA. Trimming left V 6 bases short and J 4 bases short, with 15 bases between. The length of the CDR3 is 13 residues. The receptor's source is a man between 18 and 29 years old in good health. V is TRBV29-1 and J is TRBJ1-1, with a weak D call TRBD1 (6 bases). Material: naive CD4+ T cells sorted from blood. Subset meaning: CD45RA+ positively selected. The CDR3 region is CSVGAALVTEAFF. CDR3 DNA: TGCAGCGTGGGGGCAGCGTTGGTCACTGAAGCTTTCTTT.